Listed here are 27 T cell receptor beta chains from one sample, sequenced in a study of OX40 agonist ivuxolimab in advanced cancers. Some clones are missing from TCRdb's copy, which holds only in-frame ones; the method was immunoSEQ multiplex PCR. The data hold about 98,000 clones, with 80% to 90% observed a single time. Sequences were derived from CD4+ or CD8+ T cells sorted from blood, sampled in a trial of the OX40 agonist ivuxolimab. The receptors were sampled from an adult with an advanced solid tumor such as melanoma, head and neck, liver or kidney cancer.

The CDR3 protein is CASSLAGLPKNEQFF. DNA of the CDR3: TGTGCCAGCAGCTTAGCGGGACTACCTAAGAATGAGCAGTTCTTC. The chain couples TRBV7-8 to TRBJ2-1, with 7 positions matching TRBD2. Per the germline V gene, CDR1 is SGHVS and CDR2 is FQNEAQ. The V and J ends lost 0 bases and 7 bases, in that order; junction bases with no gene match: 6. The CDR3 length is 15 residues.

As DNA, the CDR3 is TGTGCCAGCAGCCTATTTGTAGCCGGGGAGCTGTTTTTT. This gives the protein CASSLFVAGELFF. The rearrangement uses TRBV6-5 and TRBJ2-2; unclear D gene. The CDR3 runs 13 residues. V shed 6 bases and J shed 6 bases, with 11 bases lying between them. Germline V gives CDR1 MNHEY, CDR2 SVGAGI.

The rearrangement uses TRBV6-1 and TRBJ2-2; TRBD2 aligns across 8 bases. The CDR3 has 14 residues. Germline values: CDR1 MNHNS, CDR2 SASEGT. The V and J ends lost 7 bases and 6 bases, in that order; junction bases with no gene match: 7. For the CDR3, the DNA is TGTGCCAGCATCGTCGGGGGGGTATCCGGGGAGCTGTTTTTT. Translated, it gives CASIVGGVSGELFF.

This chain uses TRBV28 with TRBJ2-7; TRBD1 matches 10 bases. Germline trimming cut 2 bases from V and 6 bases from J; bases unmatched to any gene: 7. Germline V gene data show CDR1 as MDHEN and CDR2 as SYDVKM. The length of the CDR3 is 15 residues. CDR3 in amino acids: CASSLGGQGKSEQYF. Here the CDR3 DNA reads TGTGCCAGCAGTTTAGGGGGACAGGGGAAAAGCGAGCAGTACTTC.

The chain couples TRBV23-1 to TRBJ1-1, with D perhaps matching TRBD1 (5 bases). TRBV23-1 is known as an ORF, though its function is uncertain. This CDR3 has 11 residues. Deletions cut 8 bases from V and 7 bases from J, with 11 bases between. The CDR3 DNA sequence: TGCGCCAGCCCCGCTAGGGGTGAAGCTTTCTTT. This codes for CASPARGEAFF.

The count of this clone is one. The rearrangement uses TRBV10-2 and TRBJ2-7, with 7 bases matching TRBD1. Germline values: CDR1 WSHSY, CDR2 SAAADI. The CDR3 is made up of 12 amino acids. V shed 5 bases and J 5 bases; nucleotides not matched to a gene: 3. The CDR3 DNA reads as TGCGCCAGCAGTCTGACAGGGAACGAGCAGTACGTC. The encoded protein is CASSLTGNEQYV.

The gene calls are TRBV6-1 and TRBJ2-7; 7 bases align to TRBD2. The germline V gene has CDR1 MNHNS and CDR2 SASEGT. After removal of 4 bases from V and 4 bases from J, the junction contained 10 bases not matched to a gene. CDR3 length: 15 amino acids. This chain's CDR3 is CASSGIAGNLYEQYF. In DNA form, the CDR3 reads TGTGCCAGCAGTGGTATAGCGGGTAATTTATACGAGCAGTACTTC.

The rearrangement uses TRBV5-5 and TRBJ2-7, with 9 bases that match TRBD1. Germline V CDR1 and CDR2: SGHKS, YYEKEE (reference sequence). The CDR3 is 15 residues long. The J segment lost 1 base and the V segment lost 4 bases, leaving 6 bases of the junction unmatched. The CDR3 coding sequence is TGTGCCAGCAGCACCAAAGACAGGGGGTCCTACGAGCAGTACGTC. Amino acid sequence: CASSTKDRGSYEQYV.

The chain recombines TRBV6-5 with TRBJ1-1; TRBD1 might be the D (5 bases). This CDR3 has 13 residues. Germline V gives CDR1 MNHEY, CDR2 SVGAGI. The ends were cut back, 9 bases at V and 10 bases at J, with 21 bases in the middle. CDR3 DNA sequence: TGTGCCAGTAGGGGACGGACGACCCCGGGAGCTTTCTTT. Translated, it gives CASRGRTTPGAFF.

The CDR3 DNA reads TGTGCCAGCAGCTTGGACTTGAACACTGAAGCTTTCTTT. This gives the protein CASSLDLNTEAFF. The rearrangement uses TRBV7-2 and TRBJ1-1; D is unclear. Trimming removed 3 bases at V and 0 bases at J, with 5 bases between. CDR1 SGHTA and CDR2 FQGNSA come from the germline V gene. CDR3 length: 13 amino acids.

This chain joins TRBV19 and TRBJ2-3; no definite D call. Deletions cut 3 bases from V and 6 bases from J, with 10 bases between. Per the germline V gene, CDR1 is LNHDA and CDR2 is SQIVND (reference sequence). The CDR3 length is 13 residues. CDR3 sequence (DNA): TGTGCCAGTAGTATGCTGGCGCCCGATACGCAGTATTTT. It specifies CASSMLAPDTQYF. The variable domain in full, completed from reference TRBV19 and TRBJ2-3, reads DGGITQSPKYLFRKEGQNVTLSCEQNLNHDAMYWYRQDPGQGLRLIYYSQIVNDFQKGDIAEGYSVSREKKESFPLTVTSAQKNPTAFYLCASSMLAPDTQYFGPGTRLTVL.

V gene TRBV5-1 combines with J gene TRBJ1-2; D not certain. Germline CDR1 and CDR2: SGHRS and YFSETQ. Trimming left V 4 bases short and J 3 bases short, with 13 bases between. The CDR3 contains 14 residues. The CDR3: CASSPPMSDYGYTF. Written as DNA, the CDR3 is TGCGCCAGCAGCCCCCCTATGTCAGACTATGGCTACACCTTC.

The chain carries TRBV28 and TRBJ1-1; no clear D gene. The CDR3 covers 11 residues. Germline values: CDR1 MDHEN, CDR2 SYDVKM. Trimming removed 7 bases at V and 7 bases at J, with 10 bases between. Here the CDR3 DNA reads TGTGCCAGCATTAGTATGCGTGAAGCTTTCTTT. It encodes CASISMREAFF.

CDR3 nucleotides: TGTGCCAGCAGTGAAGAGGGTCGAGCGAGGACCAAAAACATTCAGTACTTC. Protein product: CASSEEGRARTKNIQYF. This chain connects TRBV2 to TRBJ2-4, with no clear D. CDR1 and CDR2 from the germline V gene are SNHLY and FYNNEI. The CDR3 loop spans 17 amino acids. Trimming pared 1 base from V and 2 bases from J, leaving 15 bases between.

CDR3 DNA sequence: TGTGCCAGCAGTTATTACTCGGCGGGGGCCGGGGAGCTGTTTTTT. It yields the protein CASSYYSAGAGELFF. The V call is TRBV6-5, the J call TRBJ2-2; 7 bases fit TRBD2. The V gene end was trimmed by 3 bases and the J gene end by 6 bases; junction bases not matched to a gene: 7. The germline V gene encodes CDR1 MNHEY and CDR2 SVGAGI. The length of the CDR3 is 15 residues.

DNA of the CDR3: TGTGCCAGCAGCTTCGACTACCGCTACGAGCAGTACTTC. Amino acids: CASSFDYRYEQYF. The V call is TRBV5-5, the J call TRBJ2-7; D perhaps matches TRBD2 (5 bases). The CDR3 is made up of 13 amino acids. Deletions cut 2 bases from V and 3 bases from J, with 9 bases between. Germline lookup yields CDR1 SGHKS and CDR2 YYEKEE (reference sequence).

The chain carries TRBV5-8 and TRBJ2-1, with 9 nucleotides matching TRBD2. After removal of 7 bases from V and 4 bases from J, the junction contained 6 bases not matched to a gene. The CDR3 is 14 residues long. Germline V gene data show CDR1 as SGHTS and CDR2 as YDEGEE. This CDR3 is CASDAGGSYNEQFF. DNA of the CDR3: TGTGCCAGCGACGCGGGAGGGTCTTACAATGAGCAGTTCTTC.

This clone was picked up one time. J is TRBJ2-3 and V is TRBV5-1, with a tentative D call TRBD2 (5 bases). Germline CDR1 and CDR2: SGHRS and YFSETQ. This CDR3 has 12 amino acids. Trimming took off 4 bases at V and 8 bases at J, with 11 bases between the two ends. In DNA, the CDR3 is TGCGCCAGCAGCCTTACCGGAGGTACGCAGTATTTT. Translated: CASSLTGGTQYF.

The rearrangement links TRBV5-5 to TRBJ2-7, with D possibly being TRBD2 (6 bases). The CDR3 extends over 15 amino acids. CDR1 is SGHKS, CDR2 YYEKEE, per germline (reference sequence). V was pared by 0 bases and J by 7 bases, with 17 bases between. CDR3 protein: CASSLGAGPIREQYV. The CDR3 nucleotides read TGTGCCAGCAGCTTGGGGGCGGGACCCATACGAGAGCAGTACGTC.

The V call is TRBV6-6, the J call TRBJ1-2, with D perhaps matching TRBD1 (5 bases). Germline CDR1 reads MNHNY; CDR2 reads SVGAGI (reference sequence). The CDR3 is made up of 14 amino acids. V was trimmed by 5 bases and J by 8 bases, leaving 18 bases between them. The CDR3 DNA reads TGTGCCAGCAGTCCCGCCGGGACTGTTGGGGGCTACACCTTC. Translating it yields CASSPAGTVGGYTF.

The CDR3 loop is CSVAEQSSYNEQFF. The CDR3 region has the DNA TGCAGCGTAGCGGAACAAAGCTCCTACAATGAGCAGTTCTTC. The chain employs TRBV29-1 and TRBJ2-1; a weak D match, TRBD2 (5 bases). The CDR3 length is 14 residues. CDR1 SQVTM and CDR2 ANQGSEA come from the germline V gene. Trimming cost V 6 bases and J 0 bases, with 12 bases left between them.

V and J are TRBV7-3 and TRBJ2-7, with 13 nucleotides matching TRBD2. CDR3 length: 15 residues. Germline V gene sequence: CDR1 SGHTA, CDR2 FQGTGA. With V trimmed by 4 bases and J by 5 bases, 5 bases remained unmatched. CDR3 loop: CASSSGTSGIHEQYF. DNA of the CDR3: TGTGCCAGCAGCTCCGGGACTAGCGGGATCCACGAGCAGTACTTC.

The V and J genes are TRBV15 and TRBJ2-5; 8 bases align to TRBD1. CDR3 length equals 15 residues. Germline assignment: CDR1 LNHNV and CDR2 YYDKDF (reference sequence). The junction had 5 bases not matched to a gene; V was cut back by 1 base and J by 4 bases. Here the CDR3 reads CATSRAGTGGETQYF. CDR3 sequence (DNA): TGTGCCACCAGCAGAGCCGGGACAGGTGGAGAGACCCAGTACTTC.

The CDR3: CAWSVWGQGKPEAFF. In DNA form, the CDR3 reads TGTGCCTGGAGTGTCTGGGGACAGGGGAAACCTGAAGCTTTCTTT. The V call is TRBV30, the J call TRBJ1-1; 10 nucleotides align to TRBD1. This CDR3 is built from 15 residues. V was clipped by 0 bases and J by 6 bases; unmatched bases: 7. CDR1 and CDR2 from the germline V gene are GTSNPN and SVGIG (reference sequence).

This chain uses TRBV27 with TRBJ1-1; TRBD1 matches 7 bases. The CDR3 contains 16 residues. In germline, CDR1 is MNHEY, CDR2 SMNVEV (reference sequence). The trim removed 7 bases at V and 1 base at J, leaving 12 bases unmatched. CDR3 sequence: CASTKGGPAPNTEAFF. In DNA form, the CDR3 reads TGTGCCAGCACCAAAGGGGGCCCGGCGCCGAACACTGAAGCTTTCTTT.

V gene TRBV6-5 combines with J gene TRBJ1-2; 10 nucleotides match TRBD1. After removal of 7 bases from V and 5 bases from J, the junction contained 4 bases not matched to a gene. The CDR3 covers 13 residues. Germline values: CDR1 MNHEY, CDR2 SVGAGI. CDR3 bases: TGTGCCAGCAAGCTGGACAGGGGGTATGGCTACACCTTC. This codes for CASKLDRGYGYTF.

The gene calls are TRBV5-1 and TRBJ2-7; TRBD1 might be the D (5 bases). The V and J ends lost 3 bases and 0 bases respectively, with 13 bases between them. The length of the CDR3 is 15 residues. Germline V lookup: CDR1 SGHRS, CDR2 YFSETQ. In DNA form, the CDR3 reads TGCGCCAGCAGCTCCTATGGGGCAAACTCCTACGAGCAGTACTTC. Translated: CASSSYGANSYEQYF.